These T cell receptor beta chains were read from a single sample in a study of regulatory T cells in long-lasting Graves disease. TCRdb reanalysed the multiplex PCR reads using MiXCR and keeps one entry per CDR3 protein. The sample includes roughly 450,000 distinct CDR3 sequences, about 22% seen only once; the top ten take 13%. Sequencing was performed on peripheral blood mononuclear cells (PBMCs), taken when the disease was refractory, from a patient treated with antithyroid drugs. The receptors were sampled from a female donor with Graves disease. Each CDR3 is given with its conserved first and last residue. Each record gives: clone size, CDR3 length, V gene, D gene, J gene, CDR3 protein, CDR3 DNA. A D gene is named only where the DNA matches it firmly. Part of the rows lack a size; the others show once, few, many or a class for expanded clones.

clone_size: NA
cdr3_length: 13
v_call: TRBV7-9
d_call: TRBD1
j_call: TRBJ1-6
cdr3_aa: CASSSTGVSPLHF
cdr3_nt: TGTGCCAGCAGCTCGACAGGGGTTTCACCCCTCCACTTT

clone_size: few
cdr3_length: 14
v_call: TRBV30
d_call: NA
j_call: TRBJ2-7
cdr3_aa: CAWGNRAPTYEQYF
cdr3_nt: TGTGCCTGGGGGAACAGGGCCCCTACCTACGAGCAGTACTTC

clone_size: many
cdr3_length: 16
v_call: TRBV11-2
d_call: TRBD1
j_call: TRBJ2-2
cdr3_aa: CASRLTGTGATGELFF
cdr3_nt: TGTGCCAGCAGATTAACCGGGACAGGGGCCACCGGGGAGCTGTTTTTT

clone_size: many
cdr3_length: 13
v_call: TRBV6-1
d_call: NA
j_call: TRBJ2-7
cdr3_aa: CASSMGAPYEQYF
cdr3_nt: TGTGCCAGCAGTATGGGGGCCCCCTACGAGCAGTACTTC

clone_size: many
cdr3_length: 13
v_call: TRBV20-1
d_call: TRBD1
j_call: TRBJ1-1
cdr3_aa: CSAIRAGGTEAFF
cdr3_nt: TGCAGTGCAATCAGGGCAGGGGGCACTGAAGCTTTCTTT

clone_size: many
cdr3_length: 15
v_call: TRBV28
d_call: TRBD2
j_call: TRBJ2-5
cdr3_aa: CASSQQRGGQETQYF
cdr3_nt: TGTGCCAGCAGTCAGCAGCGGGGGGGCCAAGAGACCCAGTACTTC

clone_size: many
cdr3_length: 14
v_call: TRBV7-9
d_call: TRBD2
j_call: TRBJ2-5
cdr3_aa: CASSFPGEGETQYF
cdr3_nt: TGTGCCAGCAGCTTCCCCGGGGAGGGAGAGACCCAGTACTTC

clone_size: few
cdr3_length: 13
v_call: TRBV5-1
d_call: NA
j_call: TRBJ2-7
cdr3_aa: CASSLGQAEGQYF
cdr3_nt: TGCGCCAGCAGCTTGGGTCAGGCGGAAGGGCAGTACTTC

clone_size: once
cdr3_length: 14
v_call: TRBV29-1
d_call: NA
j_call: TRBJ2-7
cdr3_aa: CSVMGDTLFYEQYF
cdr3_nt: TGCAGCGTAATGGGGGACACCTTATTCTACGAGCAGTACTTC

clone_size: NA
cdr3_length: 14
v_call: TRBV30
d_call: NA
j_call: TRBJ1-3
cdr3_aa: CAWTGGNSGNTIYF
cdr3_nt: TGTGCCTGGACCGGGGGGAACTCTGGAAACACCATATATTTT

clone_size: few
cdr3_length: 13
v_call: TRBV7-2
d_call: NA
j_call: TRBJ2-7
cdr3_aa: CASSFYESYEQYF
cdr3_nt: TGTGCCAGCAGCTTTTATGAATCCTACGAGCAGTACTTC

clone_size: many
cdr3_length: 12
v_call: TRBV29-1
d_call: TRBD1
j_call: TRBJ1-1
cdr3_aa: CSVEVGGVEAFF
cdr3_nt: TGCAGCGTTGAGGTAGGGGGCGTTGAAGCTTTCTTT

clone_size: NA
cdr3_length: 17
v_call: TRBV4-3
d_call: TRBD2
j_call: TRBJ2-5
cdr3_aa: CASSHDLVTSGKQTQYF
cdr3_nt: TGCGCCAGCAGCCATGACCTCGTGACTAGCGGGAAACAGACCCAGTACTTC

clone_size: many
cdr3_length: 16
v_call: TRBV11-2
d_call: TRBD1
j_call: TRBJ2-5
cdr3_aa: CASRGLGQVVGETQYF
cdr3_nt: TGTGCCAGCAGGGGTCTCGGACAGGTCGTTGGAGAGACCCAGTACTTC

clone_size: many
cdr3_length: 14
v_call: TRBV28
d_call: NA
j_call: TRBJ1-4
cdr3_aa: CASSLTSPNEKLFF
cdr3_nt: TGTGCCAGCAGTTTAACCAGCCCGAATGAAAAACTGTTTTTT

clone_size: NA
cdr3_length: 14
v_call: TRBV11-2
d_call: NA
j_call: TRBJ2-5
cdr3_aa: CASRRRADQETQYF
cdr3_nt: TGTGCCAGCAGGAGAAGGGCAGATCAAGAGACCCAGTACTTC

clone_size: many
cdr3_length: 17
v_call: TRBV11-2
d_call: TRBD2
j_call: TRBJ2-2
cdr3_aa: CASSEHLAGGRTGELFF
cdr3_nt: TGTGCCAGCAGCGAGCATCTAGCGGGGGGGCGAACCGGGGAGCTGTTTTTT

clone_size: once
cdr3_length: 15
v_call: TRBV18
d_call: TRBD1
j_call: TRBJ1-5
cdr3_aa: CASQKGASGNQPQHF
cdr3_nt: TGTGCCAGCCAAAAGGGGGCGAGTGGCAATCAGCCCCAGCATTTT

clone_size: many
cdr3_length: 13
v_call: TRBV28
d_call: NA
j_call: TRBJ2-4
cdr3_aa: CASSSGQINIQYF
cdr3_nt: TGTGCCAGCAGTTCGGGCCAGATAAACATTCAGTACTTC

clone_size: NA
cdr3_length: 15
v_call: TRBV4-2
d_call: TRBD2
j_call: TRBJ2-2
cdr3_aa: CASTPGTSGSGELFF
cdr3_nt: TGTGCCAGCACGCCCGGGACTAGCGGGAGCGGGGAGCTGTTTTTT

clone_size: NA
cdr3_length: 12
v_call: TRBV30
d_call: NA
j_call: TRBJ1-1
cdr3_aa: CAWSGTGAGAFF
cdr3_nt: TGTGCCTGGAGTGGGACTGGGGCAGGAGCTTTCTTT

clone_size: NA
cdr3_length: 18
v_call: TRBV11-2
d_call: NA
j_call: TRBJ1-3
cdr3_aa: CASSSPRGGGSSGNTIYF
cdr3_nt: TGTGCCAGCAGCTCACCCCGTGGGGGGGGGTCCTCTGGAAACACCATATATTTT

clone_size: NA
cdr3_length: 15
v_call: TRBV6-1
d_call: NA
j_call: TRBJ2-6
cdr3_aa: CASTHGGAGANVLTF
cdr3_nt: TGTGCCAGCACTCACGGGGGAGCTGGGGCCAACGTCCTGACTTTC

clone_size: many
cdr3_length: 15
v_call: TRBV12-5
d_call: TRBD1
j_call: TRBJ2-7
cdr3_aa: CASGLPGQGLYEQYF
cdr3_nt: TGTGCTAGTGGTTTGCCCGGACAGGGATTATACGAGCAGTACTTC

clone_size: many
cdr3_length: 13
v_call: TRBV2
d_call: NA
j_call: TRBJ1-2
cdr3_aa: CASSEAGITGYTF
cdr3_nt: TGTGCCAGCAGTGAAGCTGGGATCACTGGCTACACCTTC

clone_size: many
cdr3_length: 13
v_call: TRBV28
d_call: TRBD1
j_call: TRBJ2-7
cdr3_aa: CASSWQGVYEQYF
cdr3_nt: TGTGCCAGCAGTTGGCAGGGGGTTTACGAGCAGTACTTC

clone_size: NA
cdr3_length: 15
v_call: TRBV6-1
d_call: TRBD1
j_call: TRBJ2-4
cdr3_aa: CASSDRTGGKNIQYF
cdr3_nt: TGTGCCAGCAGTGACCGGACAGGGGGCAAAAACATTCAGTACTTC

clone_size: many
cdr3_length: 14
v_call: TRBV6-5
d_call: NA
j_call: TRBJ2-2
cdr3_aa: CASSSSASTGELFF
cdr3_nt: TGTGCCAGCAGTTCCTCTGCTAGCACCGGGGAGCTGTTTTTT

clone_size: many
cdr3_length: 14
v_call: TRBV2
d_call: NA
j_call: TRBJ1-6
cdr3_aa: CASTPGQGRSPLHF
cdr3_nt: TGTGCCAGCACCCCGGGGCAGGGACGCTCACCCCTCCACTTT

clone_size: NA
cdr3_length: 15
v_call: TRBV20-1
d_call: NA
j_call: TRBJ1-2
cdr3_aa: CSAPVARPFNYGYTF
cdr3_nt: TGCAGTGCCCCGGTAGCAAGGCCCTTTAACTATGGCTACACCTTC

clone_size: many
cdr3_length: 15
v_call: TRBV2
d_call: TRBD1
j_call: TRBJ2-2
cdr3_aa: CASTPLQGISGELFF
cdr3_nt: TGTGCCAGCACCCCGTTACAGGGGATCAGCGGGGAGCTGTTTTTT

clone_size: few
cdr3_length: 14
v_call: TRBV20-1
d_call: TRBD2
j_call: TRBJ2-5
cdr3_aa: CSARARTSGETQYF
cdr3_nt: TGCAGTGCTAGAGCCCGGACTAGCGGGGAGACCCAGTACTTC

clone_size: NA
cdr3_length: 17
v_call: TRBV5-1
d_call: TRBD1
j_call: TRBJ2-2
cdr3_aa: CASSWAGTGGRTGELFF
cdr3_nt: TGCGCCAGCAGCTGGGCCGGGACAGGGGGTCGGACCGGGGAGCTGTTTTTT

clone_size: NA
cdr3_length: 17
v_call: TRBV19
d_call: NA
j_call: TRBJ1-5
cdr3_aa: CASRRTLKDWPWQPQHF
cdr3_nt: TGTGCCAGTAGGAGGACTCTAAAAGACTGGCCATGGCAGCCCCAGCATTTT

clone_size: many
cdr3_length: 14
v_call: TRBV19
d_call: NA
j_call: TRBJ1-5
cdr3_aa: CASSIRGLDQPQHF
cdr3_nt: TGTGCCAGTAGTATCCGAGGGTTAGACCAGCCCCAGCATTTT

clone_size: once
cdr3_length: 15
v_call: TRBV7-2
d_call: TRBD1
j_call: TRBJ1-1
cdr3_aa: CASRATGQGYTEAFF
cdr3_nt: TGTGCCAGCAGAGCCACGGGACAGGGGTACACTGAAGCTTTCTTT

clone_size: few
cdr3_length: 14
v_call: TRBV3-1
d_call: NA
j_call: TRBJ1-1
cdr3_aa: CASSQRGLGTEAFF
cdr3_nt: TGTGCCAGCAGCCAAAGGGGCTTGGGCACTGAAGCTTTCTTT

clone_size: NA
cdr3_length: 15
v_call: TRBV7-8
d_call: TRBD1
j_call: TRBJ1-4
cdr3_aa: CASSPQGALGEKLFF
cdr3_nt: TGTGCCAGCAGCCCACAGGGGGCGCTTGGGGAAAAACTGTTTTTT

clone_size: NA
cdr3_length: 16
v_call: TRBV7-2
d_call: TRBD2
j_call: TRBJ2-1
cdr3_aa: CASSRGLAGRYNEQFF
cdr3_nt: TGTGCCAGCAGCAGAGGACTAGCGGGGCGATACAATGAGCAGTTCTTC

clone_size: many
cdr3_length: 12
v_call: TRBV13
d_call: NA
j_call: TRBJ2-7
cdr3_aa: CASSDPRNEQYF
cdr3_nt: TGTGCCAGCAGCGACCCGCGAAACGAGCAGTACTTC

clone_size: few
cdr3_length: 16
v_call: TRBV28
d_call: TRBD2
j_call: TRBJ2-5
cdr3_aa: CASSLYGGGDQETQYF
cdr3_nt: TGTGCCAGCAGTCTTTATGGGGGGGGGGATCAAGAGACCCAGTACTTC

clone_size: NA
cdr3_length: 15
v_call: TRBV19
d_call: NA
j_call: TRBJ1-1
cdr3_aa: CASSPRRSYWTEAFF
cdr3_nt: TGTGCCAGTAGCCCCCGCCGGAGCTATTGGACTGAAGCTTTCTTT

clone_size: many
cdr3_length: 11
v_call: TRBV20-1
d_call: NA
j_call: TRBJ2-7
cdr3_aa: CSAQGYYEQYF
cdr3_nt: TGCAGTGCTCAAGGGTACTACGAGCAGTACTTC

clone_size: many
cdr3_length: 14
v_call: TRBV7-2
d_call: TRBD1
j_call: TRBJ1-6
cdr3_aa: CASSLGTDNSPLHF
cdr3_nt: TGTGCCAGCAGTTTAGGGACAGATAATTCACCCCTCCACTTT